Below, one TCR beta chain is given with its context. Antigen unknown. This specimen comes from a study of T cell responses to AZD1222 COVID-19 vaccine. Points from the study as a whole: Variant regions that are unmutated are reportedly the target of nearly half of spike-specific TCRs. Only five or six AZD1222 recipients tested seropositive at baseline. White British ancestry dominated among donors, who included more females, and clonal diversity was possibly underestimated. With two AZD1222 doses given, Spike-specific TCR breadth and depth both rose.

From germline, CDR1 is SGHNT and CDR2 YYREEE (reference sequence). Trimming left V 4 bases short and J 2 bases short, with 15 bases between. This CDR3 spans 15 amino acids. Assay: immunoSEQ multiplex PCR; the TCRdb copy retains only in-frame clones and omits some. The sample yields approximately 81,000 clones, under 90% seen once. The sequences come from peripheral blood, collected 28 days after the second AZD1222 dose. The clonotype originates from an adult who received the AZD1222 COVID-19 vaccine. V and J are TRBV5-4 and TRBJ1-2, with D perhaps matching TRBD1 (5 bases). CDR3 bases: TGTGCCAGCAGCCCGGACGTGGGGCAGAACTATGGCTACACCTTC. Residues: CASSPDVGQNYGYTF.